These 9 T cell receptor beta chains were all obtained from the same sample, sequenced in a study of cytomegalovirus exposure and HLA in healthy donors. PCR involved 60 Vbeta and 13 Jbeta primers. Assay: immunoSEQ multiplex PCR; the TCRdb copy retains only in-frame clones and omits some. The table lists 180,000 or so clones, approximately 80% of them singletons. Sequenced input: PBMCs. All receptors come from a woman aged 18-29 years in good health and CMV-seronegative.

The rearrangement joins TRBV6-7 to TRBJ2-7, with D perhaps TRBD1 (6 bases). TRBV6-7 is noted as an ORF with a role that remains uncertain. The CDR3 length is 16 residues. The V gene lost 5 bases and the J gene lost 5 bases, with 22 bases spanning the gap. Written as DNA, the CDR3 is TGTGCCAGCAGTGAGGTCGCCAGACAGGTTCCTAACGAGCAGTACTTC. Its protein product is CASSEVARQVPNEQYF.

The V and J genes are TRBV11-2 and TRBJ2-3, with D unclear. The length of the CDR3 is 14 residues. Germline V gives CDR1 SGHAT, CDR2 FQNNGV. V shed 1 base and J shed 2 bases, with 7 bases lying between them. CDR3 loop: CASSLGRLTDTQYF. The DNA of the CDR3 is TGTGCCAGCAGCTTAGGGCGGCTCACAGATACGCAGTATTTT.

The chain is built from TRBV5-4 and TRBJ2-7; TRBD1 agrees at 7 bases. Trimming removed 0 bases from V and 0 bases from J; junction bases left unmatched: 3. Germline CDR1 and CDR2: SGHNT and YYREEE (reference sequence). This CDR3 has 15 residues. The CDR3 DNA reads as TGTGCCAGCAGCTTGGGGAGGACAGGCTCCTACGAGCAGTACTTC. Protein product: CASSLGRTGSYEQYF. Looking up the rest from reference TRBV5-4 and TRBJ2-7 gives the full variable domain: ETGVTQSPTHLIKTRGQQVTLRCSSQSGHNTVSWYQQALGQGPQFIFQYYREEENGRGNFPPRFSGLQFPNYSSELNVNALELDDSALYLCASSLGRTGSYEQYFGPGTRLTVT.

The chain employs TRBV11-3 and TRBJ2-5; D ambiguous. With 5 bases removed from V and 1 base from J, the gap between germline ends came to 8 bases. This CDR3 contains 13 residues. Germline CDR1 reads SGHNT; CDR2 reads YENEEA. In nucleotides, the CDR3 is TGTGCCAGCAGCCAAGCAGGCCAAGAGACCCAGTACTTC. It yields the protein CASSQAGQETQYF.

Notes on this clone: One end of the junction does not line up with germline, which may come from a read error. The rearrangement uses TRBV6-1 and TRBJ1-4, with no clear D. Germline CDR1 MNHNS, CDR2 SASEGT. This CDR3 has 13 amino acids. The chain's CDR3 is CASREGIFEKLFF. The CDR3 nucleotides read TGTGCCAGCCGTGAGGGCATATTTGAAAAACTGTTTTTT.

This sequence joins TRBV11-3 and TRBJ2-3; D is uncertain. The CDR3 has 12 amino acids. Germline-derived CDR1 and CDR2 are SGHNT and YENEEA. V lost 5 bases, J lost 2 bases, and 5 bases lay in between. The CDR3 protein is CASSLPTDTQYF. The CDR3 coding sequence is TGTGCCAGCAGCCTCCCCACAGATACGCAGTATTTT.

The V gene is TRBV27, the J gene TRBJ2-7; possible D gene TRBD2, 6 bases. Germline V CDR1 and CDR2: MNHEY, SMNVEV (reference sequence). The CDR3 runs to 13 residues. V dropped 8 bases and J dropped 1 base, with 12 bases sitting between them. The CDR3 nucleotides are TGTGCCAGCTGGAGGGGAGGTTCCTACGAGCAGTACTTC. Translated, it gives CASWRGGSYEQYF.

About this clone: At one boundary the junction diverges from the germline segment, which might be a read error. This chain joins TRBV7-9 and TRBJ2-7, with 14 bases matching TRBD2. Germline assignment: CDR1 SEHNR and CDR2 FQNEAQ (reference sequence). The CDR3 length is 17 residues. For the CDR3, the DNA is TGTTCCAGCAGCTCCCGTCTAGGACTAGCGGGAGGTGGCGAGCAGTACTTC. Its translation is CSSSSRLGLAGGGEQYF.

Details on this clone: One end of the junction is discordant with germline, which a read error may explain. The chain has TRBV6-6 and TRBJ1-4, with TRBD1 matching 10 bases. In germline, CDR1 is MNHNY, CDR2 SVGAGI (reference sequence). The CDR3 runs 14 residues. The CDR3 loop reads CASSYYPLGTGAHF. Written as DNA, the CDR3 is TGTGCCAGCAGTTATTATCCGCTCGGGACAGGGGCCCATTTT.